This T cell receptor beta chain was retrieved from a study of regulatory T cells in long-lasting Graves disease. Documented time point: newly diagnosed GD, antithyroid drugs for less than 3 months. PBMCs were the source of the RNA used for TCR sequencing. HTBI primers from iRepertoire and Arm-PCR of CDR3 regions yielded the TCR beta libraries. TCRdb independently ran MiXCR on the multiplex PCR reads; one entry per CDR3 protein. The table has some 220,000 distinct CDR3 sequences, approximately 19% seen once. This clonotype was counted at least ten times. As yet, its antigen is unknown. Study results and caveats: Favored gene segments in persistent disease were TRBV28, TRBJ1-2 and TRBJ2-5.

The germline V gene has CDR1 SGHVS and CDR2 FQNEAQ. This CDR3 spans 16 amino acids. V trimming: 1 base; J trimming: 2 bases; junction bases outside the gene matches: 5. The same sample was also studied in work on T cells in Graves' hyperthyroidism and ophthalmopathy. Turning to that study: Orbital computed tomography and thyroid ultrasound, together with serum TRAb and thyroxine and clinical symptoms, were used for diagnoses. Blood held most thyroid clonotypes expanded above 0.001 frequency. Onset of ophthalmopathy came a median approximately 6.8 months after the model predicted it.

Sample: peripheral blood mononuclear cells (PBMCs), taken at new diagnosis, from a patient treated with antithyroid drugs. This TCR was sampled from a young woman with Graves disease. The chain links TRBV7-8 to TRBJ1-2; 9 bases match TRBD1. CDR3 DNA sequence: TGTGCCAGCAGCTTAGTAAGACAGGGGGGGAACTATGGCTACACCTTC. Translation gives CASSLVRQGGNYGYTF.